Listed below are T cell receptor beta chains from one sample, sequenced in a study of neoadjuvant anti-PD-1 for oral cavity cancer. The assay was immunoSEQ multiplex PCR, and TCRdb's table has in-frame clones only and misses some. In the table there are under 85,000 clones, around 80% of which are singletons. The specimen was PBMCs, collected before nivolumab (anti-PD-1) treatment. The receptors derive from a person aged 40 to 85 with oral cavity squamous cell carcinoma. CDR3s include the opening cysteine and the closing phenylalanine or tryptophan. D genes are given only for firm matches. Expanded clones are given a class, and other clones once, few, many or no size at all.

>-|TRBJ2-5|-|TRBV6-1
CASFLGGLKETQYF
TGTGCCAGCTTCTTAGGGGGGTTAAAAGAGACCCAGTACTTC
>-|TRBJ2-3|-|TRBV9
CASSVALATDTQYF
TGTGCCAGCAGCGTAGCCCTAGCGACAGATACGCAGTATTTT
>once|TRBJ2-1|-|TRBV6-6
CASSQQLGEQFF
TGTGCCAGCAGTCAACAATTGGGTGAGCAGTTCTTC
>-|TRBJ2-5|-|TRBV9
CASSGDTTQYF
TGTGCCAGCAGCGGGGACACAACCCAGTACTTC
>-|TRBJ2-5|-|TRBV6-5
CASSYSYGQETQYF
TGTGCCAGCAGTTACTCGTACGGTCAAGAGACCCAGTACTTC
>once|TRBJ1-1|-|TRBV27
CASSLNFGVNTEAFF
TGTGCCAGCAGTTTAAATTTCGGGGTGAACACTGAAGCTTTCTTT
>-|TRBJ2-7|TRBD1|TRBV30
CACTNTGVEQYF
TGTGCCTGTACTAATACAGGGGTCGAGCAGTACTTC
>few|TRBJ1-1|-|TRBV6-5
CASRQHLLLWTEAFF
TGTGCCAGCAGGCAACACCTACTCCTTTGGACTGAAGCTTTCTTT
>once|TRBJ2-3|-|TRBV5-6
CASSLAMATGDTQYF
TGTGCCAGCAGCTTGGCCATGGCCACGGGGGATACGCAGTATTTT
>few|TRBJ2-4|TRBD1|TRBV30
CAWSRDRLRAKNIQYF
TGTGCCTGGAGTCGGGACAGGCTCAGAGCCAAAAACATTCAGTACTTC
>few|TRBJ1-4|-|TRBV5-1
CASSPDPGLLFF
TGCGCCAGCAGCCCCGACCCGGGATTGCTGTTTTTT
>-|TRBJ2-7|TRBD2|TRBV6-4
CAVVSGLYYEQYF
TGTGCCGTCGTTAGCGGGTTATACTACGAGCAGTACTTC
>few|TRBJ1-4|-|TRBV7-9
CASSLGAGEKLFF
TGTGCCAGCAGCTTGGGGGCAGGGGAAAAACTGTTTTTT
>-|TRBJ1-5|-|TRBV2
CASSGEGASQPQHF
TGTGCCAGCAGTGGCGAAGGGGCAAGTCAGCCCCAGCATTTT
>-|TRBJ2-7|TRBD2|TRBV27
CASSPEVAGPYEQYF
TGTGCCAGCAGTCCCGAGGTAGCGGGGCCCTACGAGCAGTACTTC
>-|TRBJ1-2|-|TRBV19
CASISTASNYGYTF
TGTGCCAGTATATCGACAGCCTCTAACTATGGCTACACCTTC
>-|TRBJ2-5|-|TRBV5-1
CASSPIQDLGTQYF
TGCGCCAGCAGCCCTATACAGGACTTAGGGACCCAGTACTTC
>-|TRBJ1-1|-|TRBV30
CAWSSGFPEAFF
TGTGCCTGGAGTTCGGGTTTCCCTGAAGCTTTCTTT
>-|TRBJ2-5|TRBD2|TRBV11-2
CASSLDNRASGLKTQYF
TGTGCCAGCAGCTTAGATAATAGGGCTAGCGGGTTGAAGACCCAGTACTTC
>-|TRBJ1-2|-|TRBV5-4
CASKTGDSGGYTF
TGTGCCAGCAAGACGGGGGATTCGGGTGGCTACACCTTC
>-|TRBJ1-1|-|TRBV29-1
CSVVRQLNTEAFF
TGCAGCGTTGTGCGTCAGCTGAACACTGAAGCTTTCTTT
>-|TRBJ2-6|-|TRBV30
CAWKGTGANVLTF
TGTGCCTGGAAAGGGACTGGGGCCAACGTCCTGACTTTC